This is a list of T cell receptor beta chains from one sample in a study of PD-1 blockade in classical Hodgkin lymphoma. Sequencing used immunoSEQ multiplex PCR; TCRdb keeps in-frame clones, though not all of them. Of some 10,000 clones listed, nearly 80% are singletons. The material was peripheral blood mononuclear cells (PBMCs), obtained before the second cycle of nivolumab. Receptor source: a human donor with classical Hodgkin lymphoma. Both conserved end residues are trimmed from each CDR3.

15	TRBV28	TRBJ2-6	ASRGDRTYSGANVPT
12	TRBV15	TRBJ2-3	ATSKELGSDTQY
15	TRBV4-2	TRBJ1-4	ASSQEGGGTANEKLF
15	TRBV5-1	TRBJ2-3	ASSSWVAGGPGDTQY
11	TRBV27	TRBJ2-1	ASSRGSYNEQF
13	TRBV4-2	TRBJ2-1	ASSPGTSSNNEQF
12	TRBV7-2	TRBJ1-2	ASSYPRPMYGYT
15	TRBV27	TRBJ2-7	ASSLSFGGRNTYEQY
11	TRBV2	TRBJ1-2	ASSGTGGNGYT
13	TRBV5-1	TRBJ2-2	ASSLGQGDTGELF
14	TRBV18	TRBJ2-1	ASSPTTRKRLLEQF
13	TRBV5-1	TRBJ2-7	ASSIGLAGPTEQY
10	TRBV29-1	TRBJ1-1	SVEGSNTEAF
16	TRBV28	TRBJ1-3	ASSLFLPAGISGNTIY
11	TRBV7-2	TRBJ2-4	ASSWYVQNIQY
11	TRBV5-4	TRBJ2-5	ASSFGRQETQY
13	TRBV6-1	TRBJ2-1	ASSAGTSGTTEQF
9	TRBV10-3	.	AISEIYEQY
12	TRBV7-9	TRBJ1-2	ASSLTRDNYGYT
11	TRBV14	TRBJ2-2	ASSPSLRGELF
14	TRBV14	TRBJ2-5	ASSLGLAGGEETQY
14	TRBV19	TRBJ2-4	ACRGGAGTAKNIQY
12	TRBV5-4	TRBJ1-5	ASSLGPRDQPQH
11	TRBV30	TRBJ1-2	AWSGTFWFGCT
12	TRBV27	TRBJ1-3	ASSLNGPGNTIY
13	TRBV7-6	TRBJ2-2	ASTLREYNTGELF
12	TRBV10-2	TRBJ1-2	ASVGRWSNYGYT
13	TRBV10-1	TRBJ2-1	ASSDRAESYNEQF
13	TRBV28	TRBJ2-1	ASHKRDYSEGEQF
15	TRBV28	TRBJ1-5	ASISLGADRGNQPQH
14	TRBV4-2	TRBJ2-7	ASSQEFPLASYEQY
11	TRBV19	TRBJ1-2	ASSTGGGKGYT
13	TRBV7-9	TRBJ2-1	ASSVLAGGVNEQF
12	TRBV28	TRBJ2-1	ATKLPRGSNEQF
13	TRBV7-9	TRBJ2-7	ASSFPSGRAVEQY